A selection of T cell receptor beta chains follows, all from one sample in a study of PD-L1 blockade in urothelial cancer. TCRdb keeps only in-frame clones here, not all; method: immunoSEQ multiplex PCR. The table includes more than 15,000 clones, 75% to 90% detected once. Sequencing used PBMCs, obtained around atezolizumab (anti-PD-L1) treatment. The source is a man aged 50 to 59 with urothelial cancer. CDR3s include the opening cysteine and the closing phenylalanine or tryptophan. The D gene is left open where the match is weak. A row's size may be missing; if present it is once, few, many or a size class.

V	D	J	size	CDR3	DNA
TRBV30	TRBD1	TRBJ1-5	-	CAWSRGQGNQPQHF	TGTGCCTGGAGTCGAGGACAGGGCAATCAGCCCCAGCATTTT
TRBV7-2	TRBD1	TRBJ2-1	-	CASTNRGRDEQFF	TGTGCCAGCACCAACAGGGGGCGGGATGAGCAGTTCTTC
TRBV13	TRBD2	TRBJ2-7	-	CASSPWTSGGGSYEQYF	TGTGCCAGCAGCCCGTGGACTAGCGGGGGCGGCTCCTACGAGCAGTACTTC
TRBV9	-	TRBJ2-1	-	CASSVVRAGQEQFF	TGTGCCAGCAGCGTTGTGAGGGCGGGCCAAGAGCAGTTCTTC
TRBV9	-	TRBJ1-4	-	CASSAPQIQTNEKLFF	TGTGCCAGCAGCGCCCCCCAAATACAGACTAATGAAAAACTGTTTTTT
TRBV15	-	TRBJ2-7	once	CATSGDSGQIYEQYF	TGTGCCACCAGCGGTGATTCTGGGCAGATATACGAGCAGTACTTC
TRBV30	TRBD2	TRBJ2-3	-	CAWSAPDFDLAGGSSTDTQYF	TGTGCCTGGAGTGCCCCAGACTTCGACTTAGCGGGGGGGTCTAGCACAGATACGCAGTATTTT
TRBV11-2	TRBD1	TRBJ2-7	-	CASSFGVGQGIAYEQYF	TGTGCCAGCAGCTTTGGGGTGGGACAGGGGATAGCCTACGAGCAGTACTTC
TRBV19	TRBD1	TRBJ1-5	-	CASSIVGTGHNQPQHF	TGTGCCAGTAGTATAGTGGGGACAGGCCACAATCAGCCCCAGCATTTT
TRBV7-2	TRBD2	TRBJ2-3	-	CASSLSSGSTDTQYF	TGTGCCAGCAGCTTATCTAGCGGGAGCACAGATACGCAGTATTTT
TRBV19	-	TRBJ1-2	-	CASTEQSFYGYTF	TGTGCCAGTACCGAACAATCGTTCTATGGCTACACCTTC
TRBV19	TRBD2	TRBJ2-1	few	CASSILTSGRVNEQFF	TGTGCCAGTAGTATCCTGACTAGCGGGAGGGTCAATGAGCAGTTCTTC
TRBV19	TRBD1	TRBJ2-5	few	CASSMWDREETQYF	TGTGCCAGTAGTATGTGGGACAGGGAAGAGACCCAGTACTTC